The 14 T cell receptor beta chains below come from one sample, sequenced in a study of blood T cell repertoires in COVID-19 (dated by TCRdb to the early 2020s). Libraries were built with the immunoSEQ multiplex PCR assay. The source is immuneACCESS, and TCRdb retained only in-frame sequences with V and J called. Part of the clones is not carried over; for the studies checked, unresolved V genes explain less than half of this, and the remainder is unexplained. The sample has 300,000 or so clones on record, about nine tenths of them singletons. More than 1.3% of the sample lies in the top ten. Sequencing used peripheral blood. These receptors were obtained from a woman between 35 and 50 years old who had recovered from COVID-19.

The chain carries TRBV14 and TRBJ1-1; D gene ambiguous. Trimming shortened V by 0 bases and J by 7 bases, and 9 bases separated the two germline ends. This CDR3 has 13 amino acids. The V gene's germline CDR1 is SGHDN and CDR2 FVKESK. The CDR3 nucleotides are TGTGCCAGCAGCCAAGAAAGTGAGATTGAAGCTTTCTTT. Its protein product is CASSQESEIEAFF.

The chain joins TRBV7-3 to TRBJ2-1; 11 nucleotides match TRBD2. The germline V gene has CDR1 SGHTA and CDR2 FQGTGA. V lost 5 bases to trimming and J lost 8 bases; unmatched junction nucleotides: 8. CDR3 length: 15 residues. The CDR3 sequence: CASSKTGTSGDEQFF. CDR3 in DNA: TGTGCCAGCAGCAAGACCGGGACTAGCGGCGATGAGCAGTTCTTC.

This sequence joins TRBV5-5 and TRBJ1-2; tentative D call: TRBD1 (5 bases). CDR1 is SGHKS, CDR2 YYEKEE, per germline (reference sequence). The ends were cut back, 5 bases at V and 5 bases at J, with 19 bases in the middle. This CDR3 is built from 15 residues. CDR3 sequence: CASRTTPGIGYGYTF. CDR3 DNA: TGTGCCAGCAGGACGACCCCAGGGATAGGATATGGCTACACCTTC.

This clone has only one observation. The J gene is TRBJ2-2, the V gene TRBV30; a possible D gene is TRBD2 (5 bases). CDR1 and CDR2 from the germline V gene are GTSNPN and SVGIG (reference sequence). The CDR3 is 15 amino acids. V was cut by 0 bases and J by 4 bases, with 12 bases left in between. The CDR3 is CAWSVRIRGTGELFF. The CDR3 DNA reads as TGTGCCTGGAGTGTACGGATCCGGGGCACCGGGGAGCTGTTTTTT.

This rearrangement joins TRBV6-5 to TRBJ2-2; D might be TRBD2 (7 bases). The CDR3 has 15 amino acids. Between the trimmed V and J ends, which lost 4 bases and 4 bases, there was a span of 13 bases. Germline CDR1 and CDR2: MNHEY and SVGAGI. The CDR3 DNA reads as TGTGCCAGCAGTTGGGGGGGGGCGCGCACCGGGGAGCTGTTTTTT. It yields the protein CASSWGGARTGELFF.

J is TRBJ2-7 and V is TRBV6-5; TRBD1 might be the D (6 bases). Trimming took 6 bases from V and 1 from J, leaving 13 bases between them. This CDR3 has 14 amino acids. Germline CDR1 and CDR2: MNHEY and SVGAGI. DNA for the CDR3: TGTGCCAGCAGGGTTAATAGGGGGTCCTACGAGCAGTACTTC. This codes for CASRVNRGSYEQYF.

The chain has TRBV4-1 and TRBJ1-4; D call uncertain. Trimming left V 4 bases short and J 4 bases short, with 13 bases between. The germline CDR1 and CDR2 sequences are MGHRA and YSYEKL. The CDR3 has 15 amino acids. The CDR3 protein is CASSRHETDNEKLFF. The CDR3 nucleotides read TGCGCCAGCAGCCGCCACGAGACTGATAATGAAAAACTGTTTTTT.

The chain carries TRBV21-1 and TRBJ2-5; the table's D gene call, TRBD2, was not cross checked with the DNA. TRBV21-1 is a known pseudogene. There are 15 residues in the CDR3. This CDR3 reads CASSNVWEGPPTQYF. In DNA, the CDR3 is TGTGCCAGCAGCAACGTTTGGGAGGGCCCCCCGACCCAGTACTTC.

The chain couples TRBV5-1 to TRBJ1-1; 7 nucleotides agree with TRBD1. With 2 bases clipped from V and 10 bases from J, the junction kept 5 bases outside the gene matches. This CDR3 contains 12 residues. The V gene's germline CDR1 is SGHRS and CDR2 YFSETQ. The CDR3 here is CASSFEGARAFF. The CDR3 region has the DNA TGCGCCAGCAGCTTCGAGGGGGCGCGAGCTTTCTTT.

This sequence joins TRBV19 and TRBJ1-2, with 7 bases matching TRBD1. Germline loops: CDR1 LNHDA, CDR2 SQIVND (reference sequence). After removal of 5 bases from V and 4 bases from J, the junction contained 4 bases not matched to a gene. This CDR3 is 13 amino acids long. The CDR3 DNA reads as TGTGCCAGTAGTTCCCCAGGGGGCTATGGCTACACCTTC. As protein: CASSSPGGYGYTF.

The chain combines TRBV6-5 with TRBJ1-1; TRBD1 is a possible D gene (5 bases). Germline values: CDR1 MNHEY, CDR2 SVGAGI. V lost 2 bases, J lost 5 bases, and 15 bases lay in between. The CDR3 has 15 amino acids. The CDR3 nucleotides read TGTGCCAGCAGTTACGGGGGGGTTTTAAGAACTGAAGCTTTCTTT. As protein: CASSYGGVLRTEAFF.

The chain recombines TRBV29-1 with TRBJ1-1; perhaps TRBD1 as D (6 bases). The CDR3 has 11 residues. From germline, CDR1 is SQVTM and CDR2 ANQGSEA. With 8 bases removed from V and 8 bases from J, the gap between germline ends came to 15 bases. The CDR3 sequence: CSIYRVWEAFF. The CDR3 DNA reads TGCAGCATCTACAGGGTTTGGGAAGCTTTCTTT.

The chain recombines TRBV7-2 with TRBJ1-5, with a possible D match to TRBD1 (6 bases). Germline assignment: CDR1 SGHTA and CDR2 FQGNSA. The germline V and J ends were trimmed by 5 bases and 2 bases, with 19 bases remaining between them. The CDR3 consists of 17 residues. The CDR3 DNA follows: TGTGCCAGCAGCCAGGGGTGGGGGAGAGGTGGCAATCAGCCCCAGCATTTT. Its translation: CASSQGWGRGGNQPQHF. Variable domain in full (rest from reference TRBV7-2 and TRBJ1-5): GAGVSQSPSNKVTEKGKDVELRCDPISGHTALYWYRQSLGQGLEFLIYFQGNSAPDKSGLPSDRFSAERTGGSVSTLTIQRTQQEDSAVYLCASSQGWGRGGNQPQHFGDGTRLSIL.

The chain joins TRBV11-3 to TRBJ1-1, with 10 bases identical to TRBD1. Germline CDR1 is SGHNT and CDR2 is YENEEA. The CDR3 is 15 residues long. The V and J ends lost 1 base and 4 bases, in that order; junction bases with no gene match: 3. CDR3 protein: CASSLAGQGSTEAFF. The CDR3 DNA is TGTGCCAGCAGCTTAGCGGGACAGGGGAGCACTGAAGCTTTCTTT.